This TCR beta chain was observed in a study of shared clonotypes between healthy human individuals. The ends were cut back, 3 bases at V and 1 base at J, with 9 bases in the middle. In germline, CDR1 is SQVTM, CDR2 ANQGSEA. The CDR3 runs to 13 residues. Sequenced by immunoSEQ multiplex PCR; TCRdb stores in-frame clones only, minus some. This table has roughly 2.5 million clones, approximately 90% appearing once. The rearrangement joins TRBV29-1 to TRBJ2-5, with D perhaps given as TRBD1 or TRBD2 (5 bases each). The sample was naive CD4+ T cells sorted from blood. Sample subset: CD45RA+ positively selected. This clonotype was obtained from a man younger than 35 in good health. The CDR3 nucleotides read TGCAGCGTTGACTCGGGGCTCCAAGAGACCCAGTACTTC. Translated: CSVDSGLQETQYF.